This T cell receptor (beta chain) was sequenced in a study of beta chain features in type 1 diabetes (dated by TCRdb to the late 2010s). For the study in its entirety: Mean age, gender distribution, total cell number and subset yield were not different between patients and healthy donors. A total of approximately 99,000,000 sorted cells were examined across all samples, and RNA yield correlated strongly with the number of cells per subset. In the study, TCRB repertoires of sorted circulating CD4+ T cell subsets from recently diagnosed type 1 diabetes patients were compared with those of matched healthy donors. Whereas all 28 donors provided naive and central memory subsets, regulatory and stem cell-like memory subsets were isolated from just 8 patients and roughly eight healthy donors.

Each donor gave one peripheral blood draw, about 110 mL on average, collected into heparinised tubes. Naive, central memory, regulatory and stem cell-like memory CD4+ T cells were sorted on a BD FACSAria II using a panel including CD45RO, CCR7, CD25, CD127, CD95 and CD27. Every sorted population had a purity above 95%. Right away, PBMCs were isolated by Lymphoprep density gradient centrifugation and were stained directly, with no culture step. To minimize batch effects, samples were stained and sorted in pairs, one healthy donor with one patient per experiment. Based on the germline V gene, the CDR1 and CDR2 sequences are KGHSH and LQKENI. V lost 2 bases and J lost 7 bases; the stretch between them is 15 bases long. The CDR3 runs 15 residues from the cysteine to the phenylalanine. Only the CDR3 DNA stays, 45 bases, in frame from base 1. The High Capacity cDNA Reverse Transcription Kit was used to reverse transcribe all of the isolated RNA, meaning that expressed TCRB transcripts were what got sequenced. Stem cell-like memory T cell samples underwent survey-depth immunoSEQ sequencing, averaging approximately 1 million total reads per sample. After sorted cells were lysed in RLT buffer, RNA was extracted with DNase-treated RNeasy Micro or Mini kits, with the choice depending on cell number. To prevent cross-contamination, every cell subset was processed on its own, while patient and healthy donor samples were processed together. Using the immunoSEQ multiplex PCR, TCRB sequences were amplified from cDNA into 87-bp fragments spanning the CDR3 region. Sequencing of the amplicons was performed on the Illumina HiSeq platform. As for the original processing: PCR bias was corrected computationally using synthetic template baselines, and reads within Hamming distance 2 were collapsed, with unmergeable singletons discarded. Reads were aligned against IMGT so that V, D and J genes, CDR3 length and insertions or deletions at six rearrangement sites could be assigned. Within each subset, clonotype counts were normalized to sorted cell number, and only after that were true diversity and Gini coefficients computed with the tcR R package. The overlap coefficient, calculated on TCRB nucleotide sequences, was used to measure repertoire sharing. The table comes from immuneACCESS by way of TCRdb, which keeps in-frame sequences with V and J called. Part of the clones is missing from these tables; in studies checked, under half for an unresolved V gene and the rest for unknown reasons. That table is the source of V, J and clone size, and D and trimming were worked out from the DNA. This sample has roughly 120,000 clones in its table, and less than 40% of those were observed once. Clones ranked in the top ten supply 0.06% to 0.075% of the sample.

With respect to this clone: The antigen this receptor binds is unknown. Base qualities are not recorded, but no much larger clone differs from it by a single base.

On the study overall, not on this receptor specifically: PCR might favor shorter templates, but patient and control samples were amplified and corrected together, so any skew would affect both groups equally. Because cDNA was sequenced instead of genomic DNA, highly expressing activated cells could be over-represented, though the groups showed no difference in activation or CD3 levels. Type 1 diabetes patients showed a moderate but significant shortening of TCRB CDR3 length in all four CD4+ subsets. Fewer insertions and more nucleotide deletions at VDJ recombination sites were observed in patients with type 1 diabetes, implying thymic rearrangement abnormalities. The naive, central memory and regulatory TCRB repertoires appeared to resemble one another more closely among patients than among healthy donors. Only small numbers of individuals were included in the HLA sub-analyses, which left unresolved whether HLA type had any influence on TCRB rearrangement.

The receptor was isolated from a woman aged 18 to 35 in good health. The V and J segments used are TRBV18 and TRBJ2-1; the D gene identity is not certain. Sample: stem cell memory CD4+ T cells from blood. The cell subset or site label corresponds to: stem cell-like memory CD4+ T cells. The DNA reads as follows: TGTGCCAGCTCACCAGAGGTCCTAAGAGCAAATGAGCAGTTCTTC. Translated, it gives CASSPEVLRANEQFF.